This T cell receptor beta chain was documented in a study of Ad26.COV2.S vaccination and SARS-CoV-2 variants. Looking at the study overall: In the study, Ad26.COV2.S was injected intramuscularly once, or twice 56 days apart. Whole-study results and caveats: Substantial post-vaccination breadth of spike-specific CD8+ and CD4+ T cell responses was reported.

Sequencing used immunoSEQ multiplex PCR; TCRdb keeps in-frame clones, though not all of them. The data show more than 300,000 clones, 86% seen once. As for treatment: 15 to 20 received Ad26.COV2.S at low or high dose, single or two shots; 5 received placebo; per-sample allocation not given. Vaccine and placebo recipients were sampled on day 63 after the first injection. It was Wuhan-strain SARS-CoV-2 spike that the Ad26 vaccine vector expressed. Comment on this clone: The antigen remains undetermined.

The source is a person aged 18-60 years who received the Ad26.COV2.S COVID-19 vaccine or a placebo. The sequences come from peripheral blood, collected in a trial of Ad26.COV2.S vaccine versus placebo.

CDR3 in amino acids: CASSLGGQGYEQYF. CDR3 DNA: TGTGCCAGCAGCTTAGGGGGACAGGGCTACGAGCAGTACTTC. The J gene is TRBJ2-7, the V gene TRBV11-3; TRBD1 aligns across 9 bases. V shed 1 base and J 3 bases; nucleotides not matched to a gene: 1. Per the germline V gene, CDR1 is SGHNT and CDR2 is YENEEA. The CDR3 is made up of 14 amino acids.